Sequencing of this T cell receptor (beta chain) was carried out in a study of CD8 T cells in Susac syndrome. TCR beta from blood CD8+ and CD4+ T cells was sequenced. Healthy donors matched for age and sex were used as controls. The germline V gene has CDR1 SNHLY and CDR2 FYNNEI. V was clipped by 10 bases and J by 3 bases, with 13 bases between them. The CDR3 has 13 amino acids. RNA in amounts of roughly 0.5 to 1 ug was reverse transcribed with random hexamers. An immunoSEQ multiplex PCR generated amplified TCR beta CDR3 products spanning 54 Vbeta and 13 Jbeta. TCRdb used MiXCR to reprocess the immunoSEQ multiplex PCR reads, holding one entry per CDR3 protein. The sample comprises approximately 110,000 distinct CDR3 sequences, 90% to 95% of which are singletons, and around 0.078% rests with the top ten.

The sequencing sample was made of CD4+ T cells from PBMCs. This clonotype originated in a human donor in good health. The chain employs TRBV2 and TRBJ1-5; possible D gene TRBD1, 6 bases. The CDR3: CATGGQANQPQHF. The CDR3 nucleotides read TGTGCCACCGGGGGCCAGGCCAATCAGCCCCAGCATTTT.